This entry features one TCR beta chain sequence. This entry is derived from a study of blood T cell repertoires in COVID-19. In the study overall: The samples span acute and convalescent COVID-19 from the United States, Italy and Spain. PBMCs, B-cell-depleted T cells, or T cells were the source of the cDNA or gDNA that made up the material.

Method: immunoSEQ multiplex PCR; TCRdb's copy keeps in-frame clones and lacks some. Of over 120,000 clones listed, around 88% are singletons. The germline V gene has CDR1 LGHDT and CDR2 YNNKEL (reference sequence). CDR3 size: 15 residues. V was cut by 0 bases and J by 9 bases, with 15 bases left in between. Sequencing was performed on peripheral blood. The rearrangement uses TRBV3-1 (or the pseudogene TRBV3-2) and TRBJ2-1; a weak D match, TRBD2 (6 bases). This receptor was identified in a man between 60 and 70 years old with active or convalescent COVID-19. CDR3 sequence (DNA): TGTGCCAGCAGCCAAGATAACCGGGAGAAGGGTGAGCAGTTCTTC. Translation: CASSQDNREKGEQFF.